The rows below give T cell receptor beta chains drawn from one sample of a study of shared clonotypes between healthy human individuals. Data came from immunoSEQ multiplex PCR; TCRdb stores just in-frame clones and leaves some out. Found here are about 1 million clones, about three quarters of them singletons; the top ten hold 1.4%. Material for sequencing was memory CD4+ T cells sorted from blood. These receptors came from a man younger than 35 in good health. The CDR3 runs from the conserved cysteine through the conserved F or W. D genes are given only for firm matches. Size values are once, few and many counts, or a class for expanded clones, and some rows have none.

d_gene: -; j_gene: TRBJ1-1; abundance: -; v_gene: TRBV10-3; CDR3nt: TGTGCCATCAGTGCAGGGGTGGCTGAAGCTTTCTTT; CDR3aa: CAISAGVAEAFF
d_gene: -; j_gene: TRBJ1-6; abundance: -; v_gene: TRBV28; CDR3nt: TGTGCCAGCAGCTCGGCCGAATACAGTTCACCCCTCCACTTT; CDR3aa: CASSSAEYSSPLHF
d_gene: -; j_gene: TRBJ1-2; abundance: -; v_gene: TRBV10-3; CDR3nt: TGTGCCATCAGTGAGTCGAAGGGCGGTGGCTACACCTTC; CDR3aa: CAISESKGGGYTF
d_gene: TRBD2; j_gene: TRBJ2-5; abundance: -; v_gene: TRBV5-4; CDR3nt: TGTGCCAGCAGCTTCCTGGGACTAGGAGAGTCAGAGACCCAGTACTTC; CDR3aa: CASSFLGLGESETQYF
d_gene: -; j_gene: TRBJ1-3; abundance: -; v_gene: TRBV30; CDR3nt: TGTGCCTGGAGTCAGGGTGGTAACGGAAACACCATATATTTT; CDR3aa: CAWSQGGNGNTIYF
d_gene: -; j_gene: TRBJ2-7; abundance: few; v_gene: TRBV5-1; CDR3nt: TGCGCCAGCAGCCCGGAAGGGGTTCGGGAGCAGTACTTC; CDR3aa: CASSPEGVREQYF
d_gene: -; j_gene: TRBJ1-3; abundance: -; v_gene: TRBV30; CDR3nt: TGTGCCTGGAACAGTTTTTCCTCTGGAAACACCATATATTTT; CDR3aa: CAWNSFSSGNTIYF
d_gene: -; j_gene: TRBJ2-1; abundance: -; v_gene: TRBV9; CDR3nt: TGTGCCAGCAGCGTAGATTCTGAACTTACTGAGCAGTTCTTC; CDR3aa: CASSVDSELTEQFF
d_gene: TRBD1; j_gene: TRBJ2-1; abundance: -; v_gene: TRBV30; CDR3nt: TGTGCCTGGGAACAGACAGGGGTCAATGAGCAGTTCTTC; CDR3aa: CAWEQTGVNEQFF
d_gene: TRBD1; j_gene: TRBJ2-7; abundance: -; v_gene: TRBV18; CDR3nt: TGTGCCAGCTCACCACCGGGACAGGGGCCCGAGCAGTACTTC; CDR3aa: CASSPPGQGPEQYF
d_gene: -; j_gene: TRBJ1-6; abundance: -; v_gene: TRBV11-3; CDR3nt: TGTGCCAGCGGAAGACAGAGCCTGCCAAATTCACCCCTCCACTTT; CDR3aa: CASGRQSLPNSPLHF
d_gene: TRBD2; j_gene: TRBJ2-5; abundance: -; v_gene: TRBV5-1; CDR3nt: TGCGCCAGCAGCTTGAATGTAGCGGGGGAGCAAGAGACCCAGTACTTC; CDR3aa: CASSLNVAGEQETQYF
d_gene: TRBD2; j_gene: TRBJ2-5; abundance: -; v_gene: TRBV5-4; CDR3nt: TGTGCCAGCAGCTCCCGTTTGACTAGCGGGAAAGAGACCCAGTACTTC; CDR3aa: CASSSRLTSGKETQYF
d_gene: TRBD2; j_gene: TRBJ2-2; abundance: -; v_gene: TRBV2; CDR3nt: TGTGCCAGCAGCCTAGCGGGGAGGAACACCGGGGAGCTGTTTTTT; CDR3aa: CASSLAGRNTGELFF
d_gene: TRBD2; j_gene: TRBJ2-7; abundance: -; v_gene: TRBV30; CDR3nt: TGTGCCTGGAGTGCACGGGGCGGGAGCCAGACGCAGTACTTC; CDR3aa: CAWSARGGSQTQYF
d_gene: -; j_gene: TRBJ2-1; abundance: -; v_gene: TRBV2; CDR3nt: TGTGCCAGCAGTCCTAGACCGCGGGGCGAGCAGTTCTTC; CDR3aa: CASSPRPRGEQFF
d_gene: -; j_gene: TRBJ2-1; abundance: -; v_gene: TRBV7-2; CDR3nt: TGTGCCAGCTCTACCTCGGCAGGAGGGTTGAATGAGCAGTTCTTC; CDR3aa: CASSTSAGGLNEQFF
d_gene: -; j_gene: TRBJ2-7; abundance: -; v_gene: TRBV5-4; CDR3nt: TGTGCCAGCAACTTGAAGGGGACCTACGAGCAGTACTTC; CDR3aa: CASNLKGTYEQYF
d_gene: -; j_gene: TRBJ2-2; abundance: -; v_gene: TRBV6-5; CDR3nt: TGTGCCAGCAGTTACTCGATCGGAAGCACCGGGGAGCTGTTTTTT; CDR3aa: CASSYSIGSTGELFF
d_gene: -; j_gene: TRBJ1-2; abundance: -; v_gene: TRBV9; CDR3nt: TGTGCCAGCAGCGATATGGCAGGGCAATCCCTTAACTATGGCTACACCTTC; CDR3aa: CASSDMAGQSLNYGYTF
d_gene: -; j_gene: TRBJ1-3; abundance: -; v_gene: TRBV2; CDR3nt: TGTGCCAGCAGTTTGTACGGAAACACCATATATTTT; CDR3aa: CASSLYGNTIYF
d_gene: TRBD1; j_gene: TRBJ1-2; abundance: -; v_gene: TRBV28; CDR3nt: TGTGCCAGCAGTTGGACAGGGTATGGCTACACCTTC; CDR3aa: CASSWTGYGYTF
d_gene: TRBD1; j_gene: TRBJ2-2; abundance: -; v_gene: TRBV25-1; CDR3nt: TGTGCCAGCGCCCAAGGGGACAGGGTCTCCGGGGAGCTGTTTTTT; CDR3aa: CASAQGDRVSGELFF
d_gene: -; j_gene: TRBJ1-4; abundance: -; v_gene: TRBV2; CDR3nt: TGTGCCAGCAGTGTTGGGGGGACAACTAATGAAAAACTGTTTTTT; CDR3aa: CASSVGGTTNEKLFF
d_gene: TRBD1; j_gene: TRBJ2-5; abundance: -; v_gene: TRBV27; CDR3nt: TGTGCCAGCAGTCCGACCCAGGGACAGAAAGAGACCCAGTACTTC; CDR3aa: CASSPTQGQKETQYF
d_gene: -; j_gene: TRBJ2-1; abundance: -; v_gene: TRBV5-6; CDR3nt: TGTGCCAGCAGCCCCCGTCAAAATGAGCAGTTCTTC; CDR3aa: CASSPRQNEQFF
d_gene: TRBD1; j_gene: TRBJ2-7; abundance: -; v_gene: TRBV29-1; CDR3nt: TGCAGCGTAGTGCCGGGACAGGTCTCTGGCGAGCAGTACTTC; CDR3aa: CSVVPGQVSGEQYF
d_gene: -; j_gene: TRBJ2-1; abundance: -; v_gene: TRBV6-7; CDR3nt: TGTGCCAGCAGTCGCAAAGACACCGGGGAGCAGTTCTTC; CDR3aa: CASSRKDTGEQFF
d_gene: -; j_gene: TRBJ2-1; abundance: -; v_gene: TRBV19; CDR3nt: TGTGCCAGTAGTACCCGCCATGGGAGGGGGGGGAACAATGAGCAGTTCTTC; CDR3aa: CASSTRHGRGGNNEQFF